The 31 T cell receptor beta chains listed next were all sequenced from one sample in a study of blood T cell repertoires in COVID-19. Only in-frame clones appear in the TCRdb table, and some are missing; sequencing was by immunoSEQ multiplex PCR. The data show nearly 45,000 clones, approximately 87% seen once. Source material: peripheral blood. The receptors shown here come from a man aged 35-49 years with COVID-19, enrolled during active disease.

This clone showed up just once. This chain joins TRBV7-6 and TRBJ2-5, with TRBD1 matching over 7 bases. With V trimmed by 1 base and J by 3 bases, 8 bases remained unmatched. Germline assignment: CDR1 SGHVS and CDR2 FNYEAQ. The length of the CDR3 is 16 residues. In DNA form, the CDR3 reads TGTGCCAGCAGCTTAGGGGGGACGGGACAGAAAGAGACCCAGTACTTC. Translated: CASSLGGTGQKETQYF. The variable domain in full, completed from reference TRBV7-6 and TRBJ2-5, reads GAGVSQSPRYKVTKRGQDVALRCDPISGHVSLYWYRQALGQGPEFLTYFNYEAQQDKSGLPNDRFSAERPEGSISTLTIQRTEQRDSAMYRCASSLGGTGQKETQYFGPGTRLLVL.

A single count supports this clone. This CDR3 reads CASSLGPGGIAKNIQYF. The CDR3 DNA is TGTGCCAGCAGCTTAGGGCCGGGGGGGATAGCCAAAAACATTCAGTACTTC. The V gene is TRBV11-2, the J gene TRBJ2-4; 8 bases match TRBD2. Germline loops: CDR1 SGHAT, CDR2 FQNNGV. The CDR3 contains 17 residues. J gave up 0 bases and V 1 base, and 5 bases lay outside the gene matches.

This chain links TRBV14 with TRBJ2-5, with a possible D match to TRBD2 (5 bases). Trimming took off 1 base at V and 7 bases at J, with 7 bases between the two ends. There are 12 residues in the CDR3. Germline loops: CDR1 SGHDN, CDR2 FVKESK. The CDR3 loop is CASSQGRGTQYF. The CDR3 coding sequence is TGTGCCAGCAGCCAAGGACGGGGGACCCAGTACTTC.

This clone was seen more than once but under ten times. The V and J genes are TRBV3-1 (or the pseudogene TRBV3-2) and TRBJ2-7, with D hard to call. V gave up 4 bases and J gave up 5 bases, with 18 bases separating them. The CDR3 consists of 15 residues. In germline, CDR1 is LGHDT, CDR2 YNNKEL (reference sequence). The CDR3 DNA sequence: TGTGCCAGCAGCCCCCGGGTCAAGAACGAGAACGAGCAGTACTTC. Residues: CASSPRVKNENEQYF.

The rearrangement links TRBV24-1 to TRBJ2-2, with 8 bases identical to TRBD1. The CDR3 is made up of 15 amino acids. The ends lost 0 bases at V and 7 bases at J; junction bases unmatched: 3. CDR1 and CDR2 (germline): KGHDR, SFDVKD. The CDR3 nucleotides are TGTGCCACCAGTGATTTGGACAGGGGTGGCGGGGAGCTGTTTTTT. It encodes CATSDLDRGGGELFF.

This chain links TRBV19 with TRBJ2-2; 9 nucleotides line up with TRBD2. Germline CDR1 and CDR2: LNHDA and SQIVND (reference sequence). V shed 4 bases and J 4 bases; nucleotides not matched to a gene: 1. The CDR3 sequence is 14 residues long. CDR3 bases: TGTGCCAGTAGTACTAGCGGGGTCACCGGGGAGCTGTTTTTT. Amino acid sequence: CASSTSGVTGELFF.

The rearrangement uses TRBV11-1 and TRBJ2-7; D is perhaps TRBD1 (6 bases). Deletions cut 1 base from V and 2 bases from J, with 12 bases between. CDR3 size: 15 residues. The germline V gene encodes CDR1 SGHAT and CDR2 FQDESV (reference sequence). DNA for the CDR3: TGTGCCAGCAGCTTAGAAGGGACAACGACCTACGAGCAGTACTTC. This translates into CASSLEGTTTYEQYF.

This clone was seen just once. The V gene is TRBV12-3 or TRBV12-4, the J gene TRBJ1-2; D perhaps matches TRBD1 (6 bases). The CDR3 runs 13 residues. V dropped 4 bases and J dropped 10 bases, with 16 bases sitting between them. Here the CDR3 reads CASSSDRRGSYTF. The CDR3 DNA reads as TGTGCCAGCAGTTCCGACAGGCGGGGGTCCTACACCTTC.

The chain links TRBV27 to TRBJ2-5, with TRBD2 identical over 9 bases. The length of the CDR3 is 16 residues. Unmatched junction bases numbered 8, after V lost 6 bases and J lost 0 bases. Germline V CDR1 and CDR2: MNHEY, SMNVEV (reference sequence). This CDR3 reads CASSPPGLAYQETQYF. The CDR3 DNA is TGTGCCAGCAGCCCCCCGGGACTAGCATACCAAGAGACCCAGTACTTC.

The V gene is TRBV20-1, the J gene TRBJ2-5, with D possibly TRBD2 on 6 matching bases. Trimming pared 1 base from V and 12 bases from J, leaving 12 bases between. The CDR3 extends over 11 amino acids. Germline CDR1 is DFQATT and CDR2 is SNEGSKA (reference sequence). The CDR3, as DNA: TGCAGTGCTAGAGGACTAGAAGAGAAGTACTTC. Its translation: CSARGLEEKYF.

CDR3 coding DNA: TGTGCCAGCACCCCAGGGATTTACAATGAGCAGTTCTTC. Protein sequence: CASTPGIYNEQFF. The chain employs TRBV2 and TRBJ2-1, with D perhaps matching TRBD1 (5 bases). The length of the CDR3 is 13 residues. CDR1 is SNHLY, CDR2 FYNNEI, per germline. Trimming shortened V by 7 bases and J by 4 bases, and 11 bases separated the two germline ends.

The chain joins TRBV7-3 to TRBJ2-2, with TRBD2 identical over 12 bases. Germline trimming cut 5 bases from V and 4 bases from J; bases unmatched to any gene: 5. Germline-derived CDR1 and CDR2 are SGHTA and FQGTGA. The CDR3 loop spans 16 amino acids. CDR3 in amino acids: CASSPGTSGPTGELFF. CDR3 DNA: TGTGCCAGCAGCCCCGGGACTAGCGGGCCCACCGGGGAGCTGTTTTTT.

The chain recombines TRBV19 with TRBJ1-4; the D gene is possibly TRBD1 (6 bases). This CDR3 comprises 14 residues. V lost 7 bases, J lost 12 bases, and 21 bases lay in between. Germline V lookup: CDR1 LNHDA, CDR2 SQIVND (reference sequence). CDR3 coding DNA: TGTGCCAGTAACTTAGGACAGCCCTCAGGGGAACTGTTTTTT. Translating it yields CASNLGQPSGELFF.

The V gene is TRBV19, the J gene TRBJ2-1, with 12 bases that match TRBD2. The germline CDR1 and CDR2 sequences are LNHDA and SQIVND (reference sequence). CDR3 length: 13 amino acids. V lost 4 bases and J lost 10; bases outside the gene matches: 2. CDR3 in amino acids: CASSTGLAGEQFF. CDR3 DNA sequence: TGTGCCAGTAGTACCGGACTAGCGGGGGAGCAGTTCTTC.

The V and J genes are TRBV5-1 and TRBJ2-5; 7 nucleotides agree with TRBD2. This CDR3 contains 14 residues. The V segment lost 0 bases and the J segment 5 bases; nucleotides outside the gene matches: 4. Germline assignment: CDR1 SGHRS and CDR2 YFSETQ. CDR3 coding DNA: TGCGCCAGCAGCTTGGATGGGGAGGGGGAGACCCAGTACTTC. Translating it yields CASSLDGEGETQYF. The variable domain in full, with the rest retrieved from reference TRBV5-1 and TRBJ2-5, is KAGVTQTPRYLIKTRGQQVTLSCSPISGHRSVSWYQQTPGQGLQFLFEYFSETQRNKGNFPGRFSGRQFSNSRSEMNVSTLELGDSALYLCASSLDGEGETQYFGPGTRLLVL.

The gene calls are TRBV5-6 and TRBJ1-4; 8 bases map to TRBD1. V shed 3 bases, J shed 3 bases, and the junction held 4 bases outside the gene matches. The germline CDR1 and CDR2 sequences are SGHDT and YYEEEE. This CDR3 is built from 15 residues. CDR3 in amino acids: CASSSTGAPNEKLFF. CDR3 in DNA: TGTGCCAGCAGCTCGACAGGGGCCCCTAATGAAAAACTGTTTTTT.

The rearrangement uses TRBV6-5 and TRBJ1-6; 7 bases align to TRBD1. The CDR3 has 14 residues. CDR1 is MNHEY and CDR2 is SVGAGI in the germline V gene. The V gene end was trimmed by 4 bases and the J gene end by 5 bases; junction bases not matched to a gene: 2. The CDR3, as DNA: TGTGCCAGCAGTTTGGGACAGAATAATTCACCCCTCCACTTT. This translates into CASSLGQNNSPLHF.

Only one count was recorded for this clone. The chain combines TRBV3-1 (or the pseudogene TRBV3-2) with TRBJ2-2; D remains unclear. The CDR3 contains 12 residues. V was trimmed by 4 bases and J by 4 bases, leaving 4 bases between them. Germline loops: CDR1 LGHDT, CDR2 YNNKEL (reference sequence). In DNA form, the CDR3 reads TGTGCCAGCAGCCTAATCACCGGGGAGCTGTTTTTT. It codes for CASSLITGELFF.

For the CDR3, the DNA is TGTGCCAGCTCACCACCGGACAGCCTCACAGATACGCAGTATTTT. The encoded protein is CASSPPDSLTDTQYF. This rearrangement joins TRBV18 to TRBJ2-3; D is perhaps TRBD1 (6 bases). The CDR3 runs 15 residues. V shed 0 bases and J shed 2 bases, with 9 bases lying between them. Per germline, CDR1 KGHSH and CDR2 LQKENI.

The rearrangement uses TRBV25-1 and TRBJ2-2; TRBD1 matches 10 bases. The CDR3 runs 13 residues. CDR1 and CDR2 (germline): MGHDK, SYGVNS. V dropped 8 bases and J dropped 6; count of bases not matched to a gene: 3. The CDR3 here is CASADRGPGELFF. DNA for the CDR3: TGTGCCAGCGCAGACAGGGGGCCCGGGGAGCTGTTTTTT. The full variable domain, completed using reference TRBV25-1 and TRBJ2-2, is EADIYQTPRYLVIGTGKKITLECSQTMGHDKMYWYQQDPGMELHLIHYSYGVNSTEKGDLSSESTVSRIRTEHFPLTLESARPSHTSQYLCASADRGPGELFFGEGSRLTVL.

This clone has only a few counts. The chain uses TRBV6-4 and TRBJ2-7; 10 bases fit TRBD1. This CDR3 is built from 15 residues. With V trimmed by 0 bases and J by 4 bases, 3 bases remained unmatched. Germline CDR1 is MRHNA and CDR2 is SNTAGT. This chain's CDR3 is CASSDSSGQGYEQYF. In DNA, the CDR3 is TGTGCCAGCAGTGACTCTTCGGGACAGGGGTACGAGCAGTACTTC.

This chain joins TRBV7-9 and TRBJ2-3; the match to TRBD2 covers 8 bases. This CDR3 has 17 amino acids. After removal of 1 base from V and 4 bases from J, the junction contained 10 bases not matched to a gene. Germline assignment: CDR1 SEHNR and CDR2 FQNEAQ (reference sequence). CDR3 bases: TGTGCCAGCAGCTTAGGTGAGGCGGGGGGAGCGGCAGATACGCAGTATTTT. This translates into CASSLGEAGGAADTQYF.

The chain employs TRBV6-5 and TRBJ2-3; D may be TRBD1 (8 bases). V lost 5 bases and J 3 bases, leaving 12 bases between the germline ends. The V gene's germline CDR1 is MNHEY and CDR2 SVGAGI. CDR3 length equals 14 residues. The CDR3 nucleotides are TGTGCCAGCAGTACACAGGGGGGGACAGATACGCAGTATTTT. Encoded protein: CASSTQGGTDTQYF.

The chain uses TRBV6-5 and TRBJ2-1, with 7 bases identical to TRBD2. The CDR3 totals 15 residues. Germline CDR1 and CDR2: MNHEY and SVGAGI. J gave up 9 bases and V 7 bases, and 15 bases lay outside the gene matches. This CDR3 is CASTWGGRDIGEQFF. In nucleotides, the CDR3 is TGTGCCAGCACCTGGGGGGGTCGGGATATAGGTGAGCAGTTCTTC.

This clone occurred once. The V and J genes are TRBV29-1 and TRBJ2-5; 8 nucleotides line up with TRBD2. V dropped 7 bases and J dropped 5; count of bases not matched to a gene: 12. This CDR3 spans 14 amino acids. Germline V gives CDR1 SQVTM, CDR2 ANQGSEA. The CDR3 DNA reads TGCAGCGCGTCCGGGAGGGAAGGGTTTGAGACCCAGTACTTC. Translating gives CSASGREGFETQYF.

V and J are TRBV28 and TRBJ2-7, with 8 bases lining up with TRBD1. CDR1 MDHEN and CDR2 SYDVKM come from the germline V gene. CDR3 length: 10 amino acids. J lost 11 bases, V lost 6 bases, and 3 bases had no gene match. In nucleotides, the CDR3 is TGTGCCAGCAGCCGGGGACAGGAGTACTTC. Residues: CASSRGQEYF.

Comment on this clone: Relative to the germline gene, one junction end is altered; a read error may explain this. The chain joins TRBV6-5 to TRBJ1-5, with a possible D match to TRBD1 (6 bases). The germline CDR1 and CDR2 sequences are MNHEY and SVGAGI. The length of the CDR3 is 12 residues. CDR3 nucleotide sequence: TGTGCCAGCTGGACAGTTATTCAGGCCCAGCATTTT. This gives the protein CASWTVIQAQHF.

The chain couples TRBV28 to TRBJ1-4; TRBD1 matches at 8 bases. With 7 bases clipped from V and 4 bases from J, the junction kept 2 bases outside the gene matches. In germline, CDR1 is MDHEN, CDR2 SYDVKM. CDR3 length equals 13 residues. The CDR3 DNA sequence: TGTGCCAGCACAGGGGGCGTTAATGAAAAACTGTTTTTT. Its protein is CASTGGVNEKLFF.

V gene TRBV27 combines with J gene TRBJ2-3; TRBD1 might be the D (6 bases). V was clipped by 0 bases and J by 6 bases, with 22 bases between them. The CDR3 runs 18 residues. Germline V gene data show CDR1 as MNHEY and CDR2 as SMNVEV (reference sequence). This CDR3 is CASSLSSPGTSYGDTQYF. DNA of the CDR3: TGTGCCAGCAGTTTATCTTCCCCCGGGACATCATACGGGGATACGCAGTATTTT.

V usage is TRBV6-6 and J usage is TRBJ1-1, with TRBD1 matching 7 bases. The CDR3 covers 14 residues. J gave up 6 bases and V 3 bases, and 7 bases lay outside the gene matches. Germline V gene lookup returns CDR1 MNHNY and CDR2 SVGAGI (reference sequence). CDR3: CASSYPQGSAEAFF. The CDR3 region has the DNA TGTGCCAGCAGTTATCCACAGGGGTCGGCTGAAGCTTTCTTT.

CDR3 protein: CASRLRGLNTEAFF. As DNA, the CDR3 is TGTGCCAGCAGACTTCGCGGGTTGAACACTGAAGCTTTCTTT. The J gene is TRBJ1-1, the V gene TRBV2; D uncertain. Germline V gene data show CDR1 as SNHLY and CDR2 as FYNNEI. V lost 6 bases and J 0 bases, leaving 11 bases between the germline ends. This CDR3 is 14 amino acids long.